One sample yielded the 19 T cell receptor beta chains listed below, sequenced in a study of identical twins. One entry per CDR3 protein, called by TCRdb with MiXCR from the 5' RACE reads. This table has over 550,000 distinct CDR3 sequences, just over 7% appearing once. The data also belong to a second study, concerning yellow fever vaccine responses in identical twins.

Sequencing input: PBMCs. The source of these receptors is a woman between 18 and 30 years old in good health.

The chain recombines TRBV18 with TRBJ1-1; D is unclear. The CDR3 contains 15 residues. The germline V and J ends were trimmed by 1 base and 1 base, with 10 bases remaining between them. CDR1 is KGHSH, CDR2 LQKENI, per germline. The CDR3 sequence: CASSPREGRNTEAFF. CDR3 coding DNA: TGTGCCAGCTCACCACGTGAGGGAAGGAACACTGAAGCTTTCTTT.

The rearrangement links TRBV6-1 to TRBJ1-1, with a possible D match to TRBD1 (6 bases). The CDR3 is made up of 15 amino acids. Germline CDR1 is MNHNS and CDR2 is SASEGT. V lost 5 bases and J lost 3, with 16 bases in between. The CDR3 spells CASSRGHQRDTEAFF. The CDR3 DNA is TGTGCCAGCAGTAGGGGACACCAGCGAGACACTGAAGCTTTCTTT.

This clonotype occurred a few times. The gene calls are TRBV5-1 and TRBJ1-2; 8 nucleotides agree with TRBD1. There are 14 residues in the CDR3. The V gene's germline CDR1 is SGHRS and CDR2 YFSETQ. Trimming at V came to 6 bases and at J to 4 bases, leaving 8 bases not matched to a gene. The CDR3 here is CASTPDRGVYGYTF. In DNA, the CDR3 is TGCGCCAGCACCCCCGACAGGGGCGTCTATGGCTACACCTTC.

This chain uses TRBV20-1 with TRBJ2-1, with 8 bases fitting TRBD2. Per the germline V gene, CDR1 is DFQATT and CDR2 is SNEGSKA (reference sequence). This CDR3 has 14 amino acids. With 1 base clipped from V and 6 bases from J, the junction kept 5 bases outside the gene matches. CDR3 protein: CSARVGSGVNEQFF. DNA for the CDR3: TGCAGTGCTAGAGTTGGTAGCGGGGTCAATGAGCAGTTCTTC.

This clonotype occurred a few times. The chain is built from TRBV11-2 and TRBJ2-3, with TRBD2 matching over 9 bases. V lost 1 base and J lost 1; bases outside the gene matches: 9. The CDR3 has 18 residues. Germline CDR1 and CDR2: SGHAT and FQNNGV. The CDR3 DNA follows: TGTGCCAGCAGCTTAGTTTCATGGCGGGGGGGCGGCACAGATACGCAGTATTTT. This encodes CASSLVSWRGGGTDTQYF.

This clonotype was seen repeatedly, ten times or more. V is TRBV25-1 and J is TRBJ2-3, with 8 positions matching TRBD2. Trimming removed 4 bases from V and 9 bases from J; junction bases left unmatched: 12. The CDR3 has 15 amino acids. CDR1 and CDR2 from the germline V gene are MGHDK and SYGVNS. The CDR3 spells CASSVGAGGGSTQYF. In DNA form, the CDR3 reads TGTGCCAGCAGTGTGGGGGCGGGGGGTGGCTCAACGCAGTATTTT. The full variable domain, its missing parts supplied by reference TRBV25-1 and TRBJ2-3, is EADIYQTPRYLVIGTGKKITLECSQTMGHDKMYWYQQDPGMELHLIHYSYGVNSTEKGDLSSESTVSRIRTEHFPLTLESARPSHTSQYLCASSVGAGGGSTQYFGPGTRLTVL.

The rearrangement uses TRBV9 and TRBJ1-4; D not resolved. V lost 0 bases to trimming and J lost 8 bases, with 8 bases between them. The CDR3 has 13 residues. CDR1 SGDLS and CDR2 YYNGEE come from the germline V gene. CDR3 residues: CASSVDHQEKLFF. DNA for the CDR3: TGTGCCAGCAGCGTAGACCACCAAGAAAAACTGTTTTTT.

The gene calls are TRBV5-1 and TRBJ2-7; D tentatively fits TRBD1 or TRBD2 (5 bases each). The V end was cut by 2 bases, the J end by 2 bases, with 11 bases between. This CDR3 spans 14 amino acids. The germline V gene has CDR1 SGHRS and CDR2 YFSETQ. CDR3 residues: CASSFGTSAYEQYF. In nucleotides, the CDR3 is TGCGCCAGCAGCTTCGGGACGTCCGCCTACGAGCAGTACTTC.

This clonotype was seen only a few times. The V gene is TRBV5-1, the J gene TRBJ2-1; TRBD2 matches 9 bases. Germline values: CDR1 SGHRS, CDR2 YFSETQ. Germline trimming cut 2 bases from V and 12 bases from J; bases unmatched to any gene: 12. The CDR3 sequence is 15 residues long. The CDR3 loop reads CASSFEVLAGSGQFF. In nucleotides, the CDR3 is TGCGCCAGCAGCTTTGAGGTGCTAGCGGGGTCGGGGCAGTTCTTC.

This chain connects TRBV2 to TRBJ1-1; D unclear. The CDR3 contains 12 residues. Germline V CDR1 and CDR2: SNHLY, FYNNEI. V dropped 9 bases and J dropped 1 base, with 9 bases sitting between them. The CDR3 reads CARITENTEAFF. As DNA, the CDR3 is TGTGCCAGAATAACAGAGAACACTGAAGCTTTCTTT. The variable domain in full, completed from reference TRBV2 and TRBJ1-1, reads EPEVTQTPSHQVTQMGQEVILRCVPISNHLYFYWYRQILGQKVEFLVSFYNNEISEKSEIFDDQFSVERPDGSNFTLKIRSTKLEDSAMYFCARITENTEAFFGQGTRLTVV.

The V gene is TRBV7-8, the J gene TRBJ2-1; D remains unclear. The germline CDR1 and CDR2 sequences are SGHVS and FQNEAQ. V dropped 5 bases and J dropped 2 bases, with 10 bases sitting between them. The CDR3 extends over 14 amino acids. CDR3 residues: CASSPRYAYNEQFF. In nucleotides, the CDR3 is TGTGCCAGCAGCCCCCGGTATGCCTACAATGAGCAGTTCTTC.

As DNA, the CDR3 is TGTGCCAGCAGTTTCACAGGGGGCCGGGATACGCAGTATTTT. This translates into CASSFTGGRDTQYF. The chain carries TRBV12-3 or TRBV12-4 and TRBJ2-3; 9 nucleotides align to TRBD1. The CDR3 runs 14 residues. With V trimmed by 3 bases and J by 6 bases, 4 bases remained unmatched.

A few counts support this clonotype. The V call is TRBV20-1, the J call TRBJ2-3; 10 bases line up with TRBD1. CDR3 size: 15 residues. Losses at the gene ends were 4 bases for V and 1 base for J; bases not matched to a gene: 5. Germline CDR1 and CDR2: DFQATT and SNEGSKA (reference sequence). The CDR3 spells CSATTGTGGTDTQYF. The CDR3 DNA reads TGCAGTGCTACTACCGGGACAGGGGGCACAGATACGCAGTATTTT.

This clonotype came up a few times. The chain is built from TRBV6-1 and TRBJ1-4; 7 positions match TRBD1. Looked up from germline, CDR1 is MNHNS and CDR2 is SASEGT. The CDR3 sequence is 15 residues long. After removal of 8 bases from V and 4 bases from J, the junction contained 10 bases not matched to a gene. The CDR3 bases are TGTGCCAGCGGCTTCTCCCGGGACAGTAATGAAAAACTGTTTTTT. Its protein is CASGFSRDSNEKLFF.

This clonotype was detected ten times or more. This chain links TRBV14 with TRBJ2-4; perhaps TRBD2 as D (5 bases). Trimming removed 2 bases from V and 0 bases from J, with 11 bases in between. Germline CDR1 is SGHDN and CDR2 is FVKESK. CDR3 length: 16 amino acids. The CDR3 DNA is TGTGCCAGCAGCCAATCGACGGGATCAGCCAAAAACATTCAGTACTTC. Protein sequence: CASSQSTGSAKNIQYF.

This chain links TRBV4-1 with TRBJ1-6; D call uncertain. The V end lost 1 base, the J end lost 10 bases, and 14 bases lay between the germline ends. Germline assignment: CDR1 MGHRA and CDR2 YSYEKL. This CDR3 contains 15 residues. Here the CDR3 reads CASSQGGRAQSPLHF. The CDR3 DNA is TGCGCCAGCAGCCAAGGAGGACGGGCCCAATCACCCCTCCACTTT.

This clonotype was seen more than once but under ten times. The rearrangement uses TRBV28 and TRBJ2-5; 14 bases map to TRBD2. CDR3 size: 16 residues. V was clipped by 5 bases and J by 3 bases; unmatched bases: 5. In germline, CDR1 is MDHEN, CDR2 SYDVKM. Here the CDR3 reads CASSPGTSGSKETQYF. The CDR3 region has the DNA TGTGCCAGCAGTCCCGGGACTAGCGGGAGTAAAGAGACCCAGTACTTC.

In its sample, this clonotype was seen many times. The chain combines TRBV20-1 with TRBJ1-1; D may be TRBD1 (5 bases). Per germline, CDR1 DFQATT and CDR2 SNEGSKA (reference sequence). Trimming stripped 3 bases from V and 3 bases from J, with 8 bases between. CDR3 length: 12 residues. The CDR3 coding sequence is TGCAGTGCTAGCCAGGGTTACACTGAAGCTTTCTTT. Translation gives CSASQGYTEAFF.

The V gene is TRBV4-1, the J gene TRBJ2-2, with D possibly TRBD2 on 5 matching bases. This CDR3 spans 18 amino acids. Trimming pared 2 bases from V and 5 bases from J, leaving 21 bases between. The germline CDR1 and CDR2 sequences are MGHRA and YSYEKL. Here the CDR3 DNA reads TGCGCCAGCAGCCAAACTCCCCTAGCACTGGCGAGGACCGGGGAGCTGTTTTTT. Encoded protein: CASSQTPLALARTGELFF.